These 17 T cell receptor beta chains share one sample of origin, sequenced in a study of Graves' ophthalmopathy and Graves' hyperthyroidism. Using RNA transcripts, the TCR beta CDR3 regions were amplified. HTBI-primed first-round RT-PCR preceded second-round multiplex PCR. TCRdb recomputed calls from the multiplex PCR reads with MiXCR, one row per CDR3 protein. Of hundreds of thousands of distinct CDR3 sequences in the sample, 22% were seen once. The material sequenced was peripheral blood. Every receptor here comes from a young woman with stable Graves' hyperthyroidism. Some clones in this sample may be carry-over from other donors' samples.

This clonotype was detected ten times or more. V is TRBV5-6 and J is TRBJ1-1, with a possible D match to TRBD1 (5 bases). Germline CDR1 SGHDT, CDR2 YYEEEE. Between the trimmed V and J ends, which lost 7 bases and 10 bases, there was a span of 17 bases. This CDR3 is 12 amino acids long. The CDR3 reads CASGIVGTVAFF. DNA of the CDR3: TGTGCCAGCGGAATTGTGGGGACGGTAGCTTTCTTT.

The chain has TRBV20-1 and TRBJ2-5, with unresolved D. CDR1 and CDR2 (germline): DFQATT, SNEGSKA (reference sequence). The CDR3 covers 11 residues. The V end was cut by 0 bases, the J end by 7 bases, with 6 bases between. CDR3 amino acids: CSARDRWTQYF. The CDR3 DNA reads TGCAGTGCTAGAGATAGGTGGACCCAGTACTTC.

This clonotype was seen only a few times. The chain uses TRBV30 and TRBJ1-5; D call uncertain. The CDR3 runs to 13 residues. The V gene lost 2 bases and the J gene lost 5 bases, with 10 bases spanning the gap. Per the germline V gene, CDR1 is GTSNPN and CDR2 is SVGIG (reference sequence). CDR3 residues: CAWSTQNYQPQHF. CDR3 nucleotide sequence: TGTGCCTGGAGTACCCAGAACTATCAGCCCCAGCATTTT.

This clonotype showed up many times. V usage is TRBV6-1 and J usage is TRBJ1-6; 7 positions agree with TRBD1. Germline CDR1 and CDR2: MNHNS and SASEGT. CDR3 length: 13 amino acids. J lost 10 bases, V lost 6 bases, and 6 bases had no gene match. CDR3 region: CASSKGAGSPLHF. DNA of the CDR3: TGTGCCAGCAGCAAGGGGGCCGGCTCACCCCTCCACTTT.

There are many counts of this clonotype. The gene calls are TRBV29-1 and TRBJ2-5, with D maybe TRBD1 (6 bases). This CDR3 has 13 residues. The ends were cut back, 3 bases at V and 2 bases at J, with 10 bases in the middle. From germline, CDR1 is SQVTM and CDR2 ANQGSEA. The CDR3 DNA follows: TGCAGCGTTGACAGGGGTGAACAAGAGACCCAGTACTTC. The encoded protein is CSVDRGEQETQYF.

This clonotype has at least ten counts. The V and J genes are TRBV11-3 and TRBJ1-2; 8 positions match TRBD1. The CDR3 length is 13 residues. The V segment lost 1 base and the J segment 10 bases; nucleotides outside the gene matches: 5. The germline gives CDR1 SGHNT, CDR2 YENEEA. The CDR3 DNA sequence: TGTGCCAGCAGCTTAGCGACAGGGGAGGACTACACCTTC. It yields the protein CASSLATGEDYTF.

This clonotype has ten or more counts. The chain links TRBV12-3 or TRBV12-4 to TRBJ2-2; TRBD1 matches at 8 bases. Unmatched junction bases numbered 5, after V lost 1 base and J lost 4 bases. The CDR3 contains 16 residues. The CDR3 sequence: CASSLGGQGFTGELFF. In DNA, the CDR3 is TGTGCCAGCAGTTTAGGTGGACAGGGTTTCACCGGGGAGCTGTTTTTT.

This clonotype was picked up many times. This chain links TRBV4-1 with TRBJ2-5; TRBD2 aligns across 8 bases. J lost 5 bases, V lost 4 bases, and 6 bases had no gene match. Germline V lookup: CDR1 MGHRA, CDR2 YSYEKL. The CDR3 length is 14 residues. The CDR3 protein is CASSRTSSGETQYF. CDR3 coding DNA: TGCGCCAGCAGCCGGACTAGCAGCGGGGAGACCCAGTACTTC.

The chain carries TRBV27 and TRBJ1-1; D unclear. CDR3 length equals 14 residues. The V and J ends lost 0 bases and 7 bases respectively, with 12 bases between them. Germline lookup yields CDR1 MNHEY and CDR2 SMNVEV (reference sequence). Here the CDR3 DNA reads TGTGCCAGCAGTTTATCGCCCGGGGTTCATGAAGCTTTCTTT. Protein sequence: CASSLSPGVHEAFF.

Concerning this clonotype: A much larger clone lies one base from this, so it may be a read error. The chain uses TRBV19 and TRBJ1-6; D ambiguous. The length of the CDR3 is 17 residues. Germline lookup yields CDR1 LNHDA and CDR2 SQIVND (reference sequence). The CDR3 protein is CASSIQTGKYYNSHLHF. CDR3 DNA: TGTGCCAGTAGTATCCAGACGGGCAAATATTATAATTCACACCTCCACTTT.

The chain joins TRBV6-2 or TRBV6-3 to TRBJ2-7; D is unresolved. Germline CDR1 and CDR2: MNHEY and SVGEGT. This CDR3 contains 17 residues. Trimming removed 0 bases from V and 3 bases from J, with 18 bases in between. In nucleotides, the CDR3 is TGTGCCAGCAGTTACTCAGGGCCCGCGAAGAATTTCTACGAGCAGTACTTC. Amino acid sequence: CASSYSGPAKNFYEQYF.

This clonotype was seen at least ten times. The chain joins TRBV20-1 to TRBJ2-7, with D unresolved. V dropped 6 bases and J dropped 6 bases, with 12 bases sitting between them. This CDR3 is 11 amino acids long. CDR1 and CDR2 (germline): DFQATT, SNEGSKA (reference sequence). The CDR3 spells CSALQMSEQYF. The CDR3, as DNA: TGCAGTGCCCTTCAAATGTCCGAGCAGTACTTC.

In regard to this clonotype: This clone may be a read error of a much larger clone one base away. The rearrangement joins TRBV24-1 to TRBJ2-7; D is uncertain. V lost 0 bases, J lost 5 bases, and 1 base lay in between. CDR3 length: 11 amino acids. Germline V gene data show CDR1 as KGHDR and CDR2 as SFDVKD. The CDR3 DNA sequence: TGTGCCACCAGTGATTTGAACGAGCAGTACTTC. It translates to CATSDLNEQYF.

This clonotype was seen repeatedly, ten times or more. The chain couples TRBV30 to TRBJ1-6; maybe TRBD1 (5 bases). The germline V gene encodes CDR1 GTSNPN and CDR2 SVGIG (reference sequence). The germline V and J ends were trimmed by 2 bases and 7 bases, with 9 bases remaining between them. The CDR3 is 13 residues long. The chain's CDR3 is CAWSRDRNSPLHF. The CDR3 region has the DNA TGTGCCTGGAGTAGGGACCGAAATTCACCCCTCCACTTT.

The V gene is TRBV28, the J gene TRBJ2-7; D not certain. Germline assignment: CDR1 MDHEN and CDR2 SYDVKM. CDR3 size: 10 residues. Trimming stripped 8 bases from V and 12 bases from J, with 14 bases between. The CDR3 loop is CASGPAQPYF. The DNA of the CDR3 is TGTGCCAGCGGGCCGGCTCAGCCGTACTTC. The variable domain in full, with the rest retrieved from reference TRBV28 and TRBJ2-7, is DVKVTQSSRYLVKRTGEKVFLECVQDMDHENMFWYRQDPGLGLRLIYFSYDVKMKEKGDIPEGYSVSREKKERFSLILESASTNQTSMYLCASGPAQPYFGPGTRLTVT.

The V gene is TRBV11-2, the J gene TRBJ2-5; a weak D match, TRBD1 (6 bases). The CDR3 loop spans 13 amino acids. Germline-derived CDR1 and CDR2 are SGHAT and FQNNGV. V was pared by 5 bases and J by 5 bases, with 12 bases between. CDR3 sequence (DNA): TGTGCCAGCAGCACACAGGGCAAGGAGACCCAGTACTTC. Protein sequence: CASSTQGKETQYF.

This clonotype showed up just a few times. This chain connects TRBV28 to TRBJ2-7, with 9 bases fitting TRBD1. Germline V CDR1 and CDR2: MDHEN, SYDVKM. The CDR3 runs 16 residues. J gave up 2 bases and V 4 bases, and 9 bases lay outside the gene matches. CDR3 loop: CASSSAGTGIPYEQYF. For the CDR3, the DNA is TGTGCCAGCAGTTCCGCTGGGACAGGGATTCCCTACGAGCAGTACTTC.